Sequencing of this T cell receptor (beta chain) was carried out in a study of blood T cell repertoires in COVID-19. Looking at the study overall: Sites in the United States, Italy and Spain provided acute and convalescent COVID-19 samples. T cells, B-cell-depleted T cells, or PBMCs supplied cDNA or gDNA.

The CDR3 spans 11 residues. The germline gives CDR1 SGHRS, CDR2 YFSETQ. V lost 0 bases to trimming and J lost 10 bases, with 5 bases between them. Original analysis: Amplification with reference gene primers provided the estimates of nucleated cell counts. The table came from immunoSEQ multiplex PCR; TCRdb's copy has only in-frame clones and leaves some out. That table is the source of V, J and clone size, and D and trimming were worked out from the DNA. Of 400,000 to 550,000 clones in the sample, roughly 89% are singletons; the top ten hold around 4.5%. This TCR came from a young woman with acute or convalescent COVID-19. The material sequenced was peripheral blood. This sequence joins TRBV5-1 and TRBJ2-1; D perhaps matches TRBD2 (5 bases). In DNA, the CDR3 is TGCGCCAGCAGCTTGGCGGGGGAGCAGTTCTTC. This codes for CASSLAGEQFF.